This entry concerns a single T cell receptor beta chain. The CDR3 has 14 residues. V was cut by 3 bases and J by 3 bases, with 12 bases left in between. Per germline, CDR1 MDHEN and CDR2 SYDVKM. These data come from a study of cytotoxic CD8 clonotypes in ibrutinib-treated CLL. The repertoire was sequenced with immunoSEQ multiplex PCR; TCRdb's copy has only in-frame clones and lacks some. Here the sample spans 250,000 to 350,000 clones, about 72% being singletons. This chain joins TRBV28 and TRBJ2-7; perhaps TRBD1 as D (5 bases). This specimen was PBMCs, taken at disease progression, from a patient treated with ibrutinib. The TCR was taken from a human donor with chronic lymphocytic leukemia. The CDR3 sequence: CASSFRVSGYEQYF. DNA for the CDR3: TGTGCCAGCAGTTTCAGGGTCTCAGGCTACGAGCAGTACTTC.